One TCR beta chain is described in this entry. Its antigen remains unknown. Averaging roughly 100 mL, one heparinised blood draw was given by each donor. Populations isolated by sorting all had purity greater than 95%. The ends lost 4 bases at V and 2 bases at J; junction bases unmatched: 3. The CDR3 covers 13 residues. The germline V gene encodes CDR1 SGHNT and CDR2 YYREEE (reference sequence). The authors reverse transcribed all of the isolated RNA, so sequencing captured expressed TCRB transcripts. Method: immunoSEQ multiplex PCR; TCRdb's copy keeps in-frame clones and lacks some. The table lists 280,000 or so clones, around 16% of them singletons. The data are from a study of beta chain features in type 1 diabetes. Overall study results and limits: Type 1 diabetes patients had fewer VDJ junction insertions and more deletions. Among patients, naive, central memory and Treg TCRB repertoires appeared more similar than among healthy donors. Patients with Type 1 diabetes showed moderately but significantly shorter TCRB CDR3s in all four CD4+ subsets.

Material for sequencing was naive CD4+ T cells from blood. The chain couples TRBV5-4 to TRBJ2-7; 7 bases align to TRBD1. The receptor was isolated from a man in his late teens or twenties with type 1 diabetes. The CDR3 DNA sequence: TGTGCCAGCAGCCTCGACAGGGCCTACGAGCAGTACTTC. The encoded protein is CASSLDRAYEQYF.